This T cell receptor beta chain came from a study of T cells in Graves' hyperthyroidism and ophthalmopathy. This CDR3 has 14 amino acids. With 6 bases clipped from V and 1 base from J, the junction kept 5 bases outside the gene matches. Template material for amplifying TCR beta CDR3 regions consisted of RNA transcripts. Researchers ran a first-round RT-PCR on the TCR CDR3 using the HTBI primer set. TCRdb fed the multiplex PCR reads into MiXCR, producing one record per CDR3 protein. The sample consists of roughly 240,000 distinct CDR3 sequences, roughly 22% of them appearing once. Extraction of PBMCs used 9 to 10 ml of fresh peripheral blood. This clonotype was picked up one time.

The specimen was blood. V and J are TRBV12-3 or TRBV12-4 and TRBJ1-1, with 7 bases lining up with TRBD1. The origin of this receptor is a woman aged 40 to 49 with Graves' ophthalmopathy. The CDR3 region is CASRISGGNTEAFF. DNA of the CDR3: TGTGCCAGCAGGATTTCAGGGGGGAACACTGAAGCTTTCTTT.